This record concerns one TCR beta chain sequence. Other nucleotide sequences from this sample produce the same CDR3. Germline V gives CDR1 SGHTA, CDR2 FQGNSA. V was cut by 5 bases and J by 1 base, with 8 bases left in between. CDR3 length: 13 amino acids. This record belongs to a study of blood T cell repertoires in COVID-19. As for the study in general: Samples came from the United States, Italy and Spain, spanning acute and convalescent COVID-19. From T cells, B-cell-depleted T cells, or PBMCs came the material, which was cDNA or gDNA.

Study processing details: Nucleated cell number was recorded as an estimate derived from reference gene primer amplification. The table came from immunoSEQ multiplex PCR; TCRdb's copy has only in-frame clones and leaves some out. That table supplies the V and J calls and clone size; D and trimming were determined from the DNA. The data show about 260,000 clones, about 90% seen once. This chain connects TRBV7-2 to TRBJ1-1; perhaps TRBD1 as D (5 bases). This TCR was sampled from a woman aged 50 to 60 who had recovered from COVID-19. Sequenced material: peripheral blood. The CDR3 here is CASSQGQNTEAFF. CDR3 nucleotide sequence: TGTGCCAGCAGCCAGGGCCAGAACACTGAAGCTTTCTTT. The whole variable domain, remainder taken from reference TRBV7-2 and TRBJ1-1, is GAGVSQSPSNKVTEKGKDVELRCDPISGHTALYWYRQSLGQGLEFLIYFQGNSAPDKSGLPSDRFSAERTGGSVSTLTIQRTQQEDSAVYLCASSQGQNTEAFFGQGTRLTVV.